This T cell receptor (beta chain) was sequenced during a study of T cell responses to AZD1222 COVID-19 vaccine. Study conclusions and caveats: The span of vaccine-associated CD4 TCRs extended across spike, with dominance at 160-218 and 743-854. Just a handful of AZD1222 recipients were seropositive at baseline. Sampling captured repertoires only after the peak T cell response.

Researchers grouped second doses given at about 4 or about 12 weeks into one pool. Sequencing used immunoSEQ multiplex PCR; TCRdb keeps in-frame clones, though not all of them. The sample consists of 95,000 to 100,000 clones, roughly 86% of them appearing once. The trim removed 11 bases at V and 5 bases at J, leaving 9 bases unmatched. The length of the CDR3 is 13 residues. Per the germline V gene, CDR1 is MNHEY and CDR2 is SVGAGI. About this clone: Its target is not known.

This chain links TRBV6-5 with TRBJ2-7, with 10 bases aligning to TRBD2. Sequencing used peripheral blood, obtained 28 days after the second AZD1222 dose. The TCR originated in an adult who received the AZD1222 COVID-19 vaccine. DNA for the CDR3: TGTGCCGGACGGGGGCTAGCGGGGGACGAGCAGTACTTC. Encoded protein: CAGRGLAGDEQYF.